These T cell receptor beta chains were read from a single sample in a study of T cell clones after liver transplantation. Sequencing used immunoSEQ multiplex PCR; TCRdb keeps in-frame clones, though not all of them. The data show about 99,000 clones, roughly four fifths seen once. This specimen consisted of CD4+ T cells from blood, obtained around 44 months after liver transplant. The source of these receptors is a human patient who received a liver transplant. A subset of T cells may come from the graft donor. The CDR3 runs from the conserved cysteine through the conserved F or W.

cdr3_aa cdr3_length v_call
CASSRSPSGSGEQFF 15 TRBV11-1
CASGRTGQNTEAFF 14 TRBV5-1
CASSPGTGYEKTQYF 15 TRBV7-7
CASSYGGGTNTEAFF 15 TRBV6-6
CASLPQTTSTEAFF 14 TRBV6-1
CASSLTAVNTEAFF 14 TRBV7-3
CASSIPGPYEQYF 13 TRBV2
CASSFDGYVKRGYTF 15 TRBV27
CASSPGLAGLYEQYF 15 TRBV7-9
CASSPAQGTPGDYGYTF 17 TRBV5-5
CASRGGLAKNIQYF 14 TRBV6-5
CAWNRGGGQPQHF 13 TRBV30
CASSEDVDNEQYF 13 TRBV6-1
CASSLDRTDGNTIYF 15 TRBV10-1
CASSELRNEQFF 12 TRBV19
CASSRTALFSGNTIYF 16 TRBV27
CASRVVGAYNEQFF 14 TRBV19
CASRVGGETQYF 12 TRBV10-2
CATQDRANTEAFF 13 TRBV7-9
CASSGRTPQHF 11 TRBV6-5
CASSRTGGANTGELFF 16 TRBV5-6
CASSAGGRTEAFF 13 TRBV6-5
CASSSYAGGKYNEQFF 16 TRBV7-2
CASSLGAVYNEQFF 14 TRBV7-6
CASSSQARANTEAFF 15 TRBV7-2
CASSEQQGDGGYTF 14 TRBV6-4
CASSYREEGYNEQFF 15 TRBV6-5